The present T cell receptor beta chain was sequenced within a study of T cells in Graves' hyperthyroidism and ophthalmopathy. Comment on this clonotype: Antigen unknown.

Study outcomes and limitations: Stable hyperthyroidism was told apart from ophthalmopathy by a model built on 13 V-J features.

Using RNA transcripts as the source, TCR beta CDR3 regions were amplified. The TCR CDR3 was amplified in a first-round RT-PCR using the HTBI primer set. TCRdb itself ran the multiplex PCR reads through MiXCR, one entry per CDR3 protein. The sample records roughly 500,000 distinct CDR3 sequences, over 35% being singletons. Exclusion followed for patients with uncontrolled infection, other autoimmune disease, pregnancy or lactation. Sequencing was carried out using peripheral blood or thyroid tissue (not recorded which). This sequence was found in an adult woman with Graves' disease, either hyperthyroidism or ophthalmopathy (not recorded which).

The CDR3, as DNA: TGTGCCAGCAGTTTCTTCTCGATGGGGAGCAATCAGCCCCAGCATTTT. It codes for CASSFFSMGSNQPQHF. The gene calls are TRBV12-3 or TRBV12-4 and TRBJ1-5; no reliable D call. This CDR3 is 16 amino acids long. With 3 bases removed from V and 1 base from J, the gap between germline ends came to 13 bases.